This TCR beta chain was recovered during a study of blood T cell dynamics during melanoma immunotherapy. Germline CDR1 SGDLS, CDR2 YYNGEE. Trimming took 2 bases from V and 5 from J, leaving 14 bases between them. This CDR3 spans 14 amino acids. This sample's time point: week 3, after first cycle of checkpoint inhibitor. Study results and limitations: It remained unknown if the driving T cell clones were melanoma-specific. Unlike progressors, later disease-control patients had W3 repertoires gaining clonality or diversity.

Sequenced by immunoSEQ multiplex PCR; TCRdb stores in-frame clones only, minus some. The repertoire holds roughly 30,000 clones, with around 80% as singletons. On this clone itself: Its matching antigen is unknown.

This clonotype was sampled from a human donor with melanoma. The sample consisted of blood, taken from a patient treated with checkpoint blockade. J is TRBJ2-7 and V is TRBV9; D is perhaps TRBD1 (5 bases). DNA for the CDR3: TGTGCCAGCAGCGTGGCAGGGAAGGTGAACGAGCAGTACTTC. Translated, it gives CASSVAGKVNEQYF.